The entry that follows covers one T cell receptor beta chain sequence. Its antigen is currently unknown. The ends were cut back, 10 bases at V and 0 bases at J, with 15 bases in the middle. CDR3 length: 14 amino acids. CDR1 and CDR2 from the germline V gene are SNHLY and FYNNEI. Sequencing used immunoSEQ multiplex PCR; TCRdb keeps in-frame clones, though not all of them. This sample has over 40,000 clones, with 95% found just once. The source of the sample is a study of T cells in tuberculosis. Across the whole study: T cells were selected with CD1B tetramers loaded with glucose monomycolate. IGRA-negative adolescents, IGRA-positive adolescents with latent tuberculosis and adults with active tuberculosis formed this South African cohort. Study-wide results and limits: GMM-specific TCRs were nearer to active tuberculosis alpha repertoires, suggesting expansion. Smaller alpha distances in active tuberculosis partly reflected shorter CDR3-alpha lengths.

This sequence was found in a donor aged 10-29 years with latent tuberculosis or without tuberculosis infection. The rearrangement joins TRBV2 to TRBJ1-1; TRBD1 might be the D (5 bases). What was sequenced was PBMCs. CDR3 bases: TGTGCCACCCTGTGGGGAGGGGTGAACACTGAAGCTTTCTTT. Protein product: CATLWGGVNTEAFF.